Below are 27 T cell receptor beta chains sequenced from a single sample in a study of cytomegalovirus exposure and HLA in healthy donors. Primers for the PCR totalled 60 Vbeta and 13 Jbeta. TCRdb's copy holds only in-frame clones and misses some; the assay was immunoSEQ multiplex PCR. This table holds roughly 190,000 clones, 9.5% found once. The specimen sequenced was PBMCs. All receptors derive from a young woman in good health and CMV-seropositive.

This clone was found a few times. The chain uses TRBV5-1 and TRBJ1-3; 7 nucleotides agree with TRBD1. Germline V lookup: CDR1 SGHRS, CDR2 YFSETQ. The CDR3 covers 15 residues. The ends lost 0 bases at V and 9 bases at J; junction bases unmatched: 9. CDR3 sequence: CASSLARGLSGTIYF. CDR3 coding DNA: TGCGCCAGCAGCTTGGCGAGGGGGCTTAGTGGCACCATATATTTT.

This clone was detected only a few times. This chain joins TRBV5-4 and TRBJ2-2, with unresolved D. CDR1 and CDR2 from the germline V gene are SGHNT and YYREEE (reference sequence). This CDR3 has 12 amino acids. V lost 4 bases and J lost 8, with 9 bases in between. In DNA form, the CDR3 reads TGTGCCAGCAGCGTCGACTGGGGGGAGCTGTTTTTT. Translation: CASSVDWGELFF.

Only a few counts were recorded for this clone. This chain uses TRBV27 with TRBJ2-3; 7 bases line up with TRBD1. The ends lost 4 bases at V and 2 bases at J; junction bases unmatched: 9. The CDR3 has 16 amino acids. The germline gives CDR1 MNHEY, CDR2 SMNVEV (reference sequence). The CDR3: CASSSRDRRFTDTQYF. The CDR3 bases are TGTGCCAGCAGTTCCCGGGACAGAAGGTTCACAGATACGCAGTATTTT.

This clone turned up a few times. The DNA for the CDR3 is TGTGCCAGCACCGTGACTAGCGGGAGGGACACCGGGGAGCTGTTTTTT. Translating it yields CASTVTSGRDTGELFF. The V gene is TRBV2, the J gene TRBJ2-2; 14 bases agree with TRBD2. The CDR3 consists of 16 residues. Germline-derived CDR1 and CDR2 are SNHLY and FYNNEI. The V gene end was trimmed by 7 bases and the J gene end by 3 bases; junction bases not matched to a gene: 4.

The chain links TRBV10-2 to TRBJ2-7, with 11 bases fitting TRBD2. With 4 bases clipped from V and 5 bases from J, the junction kept 4 bases outside the gene matches. CDR1 is WSHSY and CDR2 is SAAADI in the germline V gene. There are 14 residues in the CDR3. In nucleotides, the CDR3 is TGCGCCAGCAGTGTAGCGGGAGGGCCCCACGAGCAGTACTTC. Encoded protein: CASSVAGGPHEQYF.

This clone was counted only a few times. The J gene is TRBJ1-4, the V gene TRBV11-3; 9 nucleotides line up with TRBD1. The CDR3 has 14 amino acids. The junction had 11 bases not matched to a gene; V was cut back by 10 bases and J by 8 bases. Germline CDR1 and CDR2: SGHNT and YENEEA. The CDR3 DNA is TGTGCCAACCTTTTCGGACAGGGGCCGGAAAAACTGTTTTTT. Its translation: CANLFGQGPEKLFF.

This clone was observed a few times. This rearrangement joins TRBV9 to TRBJ2-7; 7 bases match TRBD1. Germline trimming cut 4 bases from V and 2 bases from J; bases unmatched to any gene: 6. Germline lookup yields CDR1 SGDLS and CDR2 YYNGEE. The CDR3 consists of 14 residues. In DNA, the CDR3 is TGTGCCAGCAGCCTGAGCGGACAGGCCTACGAGCAGTACTTC. Its translation: CASSLSGQAYEQYF.

The chain employs TRBV4-1 and TRBJ2-5; TRBD2 matches at 7 bases. There are 17 residues in the CDR3. The V gene end was trimmed by 0 bases and the J gene end by 2 bases; junction bases not matched to a gene: 9. The V gene's germline CDR1 is MGHRA and CDR2 YSYEKL. The DNA for the CDR3 is TGCGCCAGCAGCCAAGAAACGATGGCGGGAGAACAAGAGACCCAGTACTTC. It specifies CASSQETMAGEQETQYF.

This clone came up a few times. This chain uses TRBV9 with TRBJ1-2; TRBD1 is a possible D gene (5 bases). CDR3 length equals 15 residues. Germline CDR1 is SGDLS and CDR2 is YYNGEE. Trimming pared 0 bases from V and 6 bases from J, leaving 15 bases between. CDR3 nucleotides: TGTGCCAGCAGCGTAGCTCAGGGCGGTTTCAATGGCTACACCTTC. This translates into CASSVAQGGFNGYTF.

This clone has only a few counts. The chain combines TRBV11-3 with TRBJ2-1; TRBD2 aligns across 8 bases. CDR1 is SGHNT, CDR2 YENEEA, per germline. Trimming removed 4 bases from V and 6 bases from J; junction bases left unmatched: 2. CDR3 length: 13 residues. CDR3 coding DNA: TGTGCCAGCAGCTGGACTAGCAGCAATGAGCAGTTCTTC. This codes for CASSWTSSNEQFF. The variable domain in full, completed from reference TRBV11-3 and TRBJ2-1, reads EAGVVQSPRYKIIEKKQPVAFWCNPISGHNTLYWYLQNLGQGPELLIRYENEEAVDDSQLPKDRFSAERLKGVDSTLKIQPAELGDSAVYLCASSWTSSNEQFFGPGTRLTVL.

In DNA, the CDR3 is TGTGCCAGCAGATTGACAGGGGATGAGCAGTTCTTC. Protein sequence: CASRLTGDEQFF. This sequence joins TRBV11-2 and TRBJ2-1, with 8 bases that match TRBD1. The length of the CDR3 is 12 residues. CDR1 is SGHAT and CDR2 is FQNNGV in the germline V gene. Trimming cost V 6 bases and J 8 bases; bases outside gene matches: 3.

This clone has just a few counts. The chain carries TRBV5-1 and TRBJ2-5; 13 positions match TRBD2. This CDR3 is built from 18 residues. The V gene's germline CDR1 is SGHRS and CDR2 YFSETQ. Unmatched junction bases numbered 18, after V lost 2 bases and J lost 11 bases. The DNA of the CDR3 is TGCGCCAGCAGCTTCTCCGGGACTAGCGGGACTAACTTAAGAGAGCAGTACTTC. Protein: CASSFSGTSGTNLREQYF.

This chain uses TRBV30 with TRBJ1-2; 8 positions agree with TRBD1. The trim removed 0 bases at V and 4 bases at J, leaving 1 base unmatched. The germline gives CDR1 GTSNPN, CDR2 SVGIG (reference sequence). The CDR3 is 13 amino acids. DNA for the CDR3: TGTGCCTGGAGTGTACAGGGGGTCTATGGCTACACCTTC. It specifies CAWSVQGVYGYTF.

This chain links TRBV4-1 with TRBJ2-2; TRBD2 matches at 9 bases. The CDR3 totals 19 residues. CDR1 MGHRA and CDR2 YSYEKL come from the germline V gene. The trim removed 2 bases at V and 1 base at J, leaving 11 bases unmatched. The CDR3 protein is CASSQFLVSSGKNTGELFF. As DNA, the CDR3 is TGCGCCAGCAGCCAATTTTTGGTATCTAGCGGGAAGAACACCGGGGAGCTGTTTTTT.

There are a few counts of this clone. This chain joins TRBV4-2 and TRBJ1-2; D not resolved. V was cut by 1 base and J by 0 bases, with 6 bases left in between. Germline CDR1 is LGHNA and CDR2 is YNFKEQ. The CDR3 spans 14 residues. CDR3 bases: TGTGCCAGCAGCCAAGTGAGTGCTAACTATGGCTACACCTTC. It yields the protein CASSQVSANYGYTF.

This chain links TRBV4-2 with TRBJ1-4; the match to TRBD1 covers 9 bases. CDR1 and CDR2 from the germline V gene are LGHNA and YNFKEQ. CDR3 length: 15 residues. Unmatched junction bases numbered 7, after V lost 4 bases and J lost 7 bases. The CDR3 protein is CASSLGGTGSEKLFF. In DNA form, the CDR3 reads TGTGCCAGCAGCCTCGGCGGGACAGGGAGTGAAAAACTGTTTTTT.

The CDR3 loop is CASRYWGGVVFF. As DNA, the CDR3 is TGTGCCAGTAGATATTGGGGCGGGGTGGTATTCTTC. This chain joins TRBV19 and TRBJ2-1; D possibly corresponds to TRBD2 (6 bases). The germline V gene has CDR1 LNHDA and CDR2 SQIVND (reference sequence). The CDR3 is 12 residues long. The germline V and J ends were trimmed by 6 bases and 16 bases, with 19 bases remaining between them.

The rearrangement uses TRBV30 and TRBJ1-1; D is possibly TRBD1 (5 bases). Trimming stripped 5 bases from V and 1 base from J, with 17 bases between. Germline V gene data show CDR1 as GTSNPN and CDR2 as SVGIG (reference sequence). This CDR3 has 15 residues. CDR3 coding DNA: TGTGCCTGGTTTTCCGCTCCCGACAGGAACACTGAAGCTTTCTTT. Amino acids: CAWFSAPDRNTEAFF.

The chain couples TRBV9 to TRBJ2-1, with TRBD2 matching 13 bases. With 4 bases clipped from V and 6 bases from J, the junction kept 10 bases outside the gene matches. Per the germline V gene, CDR1 is SGDLS and CDR2 is YYNGEE. The CDR3 totals 17 residues. CDR3 in DNA: TGTGCCAGCAGCTCCTGGGGACTAGCGGGACCGGCCAATGAGCAGTTCTTC. Its protein is CASSSWGLAGPANEQFF.

This chain connects TRBV6-5 to TRBJ2-2, with D tentatively TRBD2 (6 bases). This CDR3 spans 15 amino acids. Looked up from germline, CDR1 is MNHEY and CDR2 is SVGAGI. V lost 3 bases and J lost 0, with 8 bases in between. The CDR3 DNA is TGTGCCAGCAGTTATGGGACTGCGAACACCGGGGAGCTGTTTTTT. Its protein product is CASSYGTANTGELFF.

Only a few counts were recorded for this clone. The chain carries TRBV5-1 and TRBJ1-1; no definite D call. V lost 5 bases and J lost 0, with 11 bases in between. Per germline, CDR1 SGHRS and CDR2 YFSETQ. This CDR3 spans 14 amino acids. The CDR3 loop reads CASSLARMNTEAFF. For the CDR3, the DNA is TGCGCCAGCAGTCTGGCGAGGATGAACACTGAAGCTTTCTTT.

This clone appeared a few times. The DNA of the CDR3 is TGTGCCAGCAGTCACCTTCGGATTGGCGGAGAGACCCAGTACTTC. Residues: CASSHLRIGGETQYF. V usage is TRBV27 and J usage is TRBJ2-5, with D unresolved. The V end lost 5 bases, the J end lost 4 bases, and 17 bases lay between the germline ends. Per germline, CDR1 MNHEY and CDR2 SMNVEV (reference sequence). CDR3 length: 15 amino acids.

A few counts support this clone. This chain connects TRBV29-1 to TRBJ2-7, with D perhaps matching TRBD1 (5 bases). CDR3 length: 14 residues. The V and J ends lost 5 bases and 4 bases respectively, with 18 bases between them. The germline V gene has CDR1 SQVTM and CDR2 ANQGSEA. In DNA form, the CDR3 reads TGCAGCGTTTCCCCAGCCAGGGTTGGGTACGAGCAGTACTTC. Its protein is CSVSPARVGYEQYF.

The rearrangement uses TRBV19 and TRBJ1-4, with D possibly matching TRBD1 (5 bases). This CDR3 contains 13 residues. Germline V gives CDR1 LNHDA, CDR2 SQIVND (reference sequence). V dropped 4 bases and J dropped 8 bases, with 11 bases sitting between them. The CDR3 nucleotides are TGTGCCAGTAGTAGGGGGAGGCTCGAAAAACTGTTTTTT. Translated, it gives CASSRGRLEKLFF.

This clone was detected only a few times. V and J are TRBV6-5 and TRBJ2-3; D is unclear. V lost 3 bases and J lost 2, with 6 bases in between. CDR1 and CDR2 (germline): MNHEY, SVGAGI. The CDR3 is made up of 13 amino acids. The CDR3 region is CASSYTHTDTQYF. CDR3 DNA: TGTGCCAGCAGTTATACTCACACAGATACGCAGTATTTT.

The gene calls are TRBV30 and TRBJ1-1, with 7 bases fitting TRBD1. The trim removed 5 bases at V and 8 bases at J, leaving 8 bases unmatched. This CDR3 contains 12 residues. From germline, CDR1 is GTSNPN and CDR2 SVGIG (reference sequence). This chain's CDR3 is CAWVRTGREAFF. CDR3 sequence (DNA): TGTGCCTGGGTCCGGACAGGTCGGGAAGCTTTCTTT.

The rearrangement uses TRBV5-6 and TRBJ1-1; D may be TRBD1 (6 bases). This CDR3 has 13 amino acids. CDR1 SGHDT and CDR2 YYEEEE come from the germline V gene. Deletions cut 5 bases from V and 2 bases from J, with 10 bases between. The CDR3 bases are TGTGCCAGCAGTCGACAGGATAACACTGAAGCTTTCTTT. The encoded protein is CASSRQDNTEAFF.